This T cell receptor (beta chain) is drawn from a study of blood T cell repertoires in COVID-19. Clones were read by immunoSEQ multiplex PCR, and TCRdb kept only the in-frame ones, dropping some. The top ten clones hold 10% to 12% of a sample with about 120,000 clones, about 89% of them seen once. Looked up from germline, CDR1 is DFQATT and CDR2 is SNEGSKA (reference sequence). Trimming removed 3 bases at V and 5 bases at J, with 16 bases between. This CDR3 comprises 14 residues. The TCR originated in a woman between 65 and 79 years old with COVID-19, enrolled during active disease. The sequencing input was peripheral blood. The chain links TRBV20-1 to TRBJ2-5; maybe TRBD1 (5 bases). CDR3 nucleotide sequence: TGCAGTGCTAGTGATTACATAGGGGTCGAGACCCAGTACTTC. This sequence encodes CSASDYIGVETQYF.